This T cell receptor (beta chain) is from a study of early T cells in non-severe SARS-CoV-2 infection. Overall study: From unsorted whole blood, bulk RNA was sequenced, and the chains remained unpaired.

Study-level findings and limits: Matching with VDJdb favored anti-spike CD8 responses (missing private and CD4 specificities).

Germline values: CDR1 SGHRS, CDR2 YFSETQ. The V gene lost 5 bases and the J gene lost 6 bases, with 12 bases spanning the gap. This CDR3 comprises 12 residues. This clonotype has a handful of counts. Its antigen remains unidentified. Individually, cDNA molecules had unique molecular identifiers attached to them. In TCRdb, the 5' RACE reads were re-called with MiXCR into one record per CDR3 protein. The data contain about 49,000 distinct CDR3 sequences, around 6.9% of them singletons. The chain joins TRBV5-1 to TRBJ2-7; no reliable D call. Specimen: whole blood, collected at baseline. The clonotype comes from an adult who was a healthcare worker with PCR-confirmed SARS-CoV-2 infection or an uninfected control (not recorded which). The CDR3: CASRERLGEQYF. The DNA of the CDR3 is TGCGCCAGCAGGGAAAGATTAGGCGAGCAGTACTTC.